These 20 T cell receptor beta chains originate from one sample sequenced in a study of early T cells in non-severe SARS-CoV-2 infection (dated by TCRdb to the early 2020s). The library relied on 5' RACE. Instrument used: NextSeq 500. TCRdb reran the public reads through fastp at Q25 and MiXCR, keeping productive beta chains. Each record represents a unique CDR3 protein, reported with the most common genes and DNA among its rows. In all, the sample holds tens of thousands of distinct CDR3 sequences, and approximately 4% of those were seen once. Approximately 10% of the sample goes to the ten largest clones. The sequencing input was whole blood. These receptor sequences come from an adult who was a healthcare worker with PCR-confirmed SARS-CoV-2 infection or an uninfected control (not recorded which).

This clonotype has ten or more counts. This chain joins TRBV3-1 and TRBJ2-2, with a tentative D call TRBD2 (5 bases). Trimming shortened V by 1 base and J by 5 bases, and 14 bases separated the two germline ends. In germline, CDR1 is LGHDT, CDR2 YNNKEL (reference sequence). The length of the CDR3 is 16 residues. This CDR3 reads CASSQGVGERTGELFF. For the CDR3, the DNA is TGTGCCAGCAGCCAAGGGGTGGGAGAACGTACCGGGGAGCTGTTTTTT.

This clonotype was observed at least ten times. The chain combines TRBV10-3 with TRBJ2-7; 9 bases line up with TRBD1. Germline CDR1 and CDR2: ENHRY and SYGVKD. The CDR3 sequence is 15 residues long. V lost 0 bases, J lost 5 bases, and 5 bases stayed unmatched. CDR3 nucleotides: TGTGCCATCAGTGAGTCGCAGGACAGGGGCCACGAGCAGTACTTC. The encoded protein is CAISESQDRGHEQYF.

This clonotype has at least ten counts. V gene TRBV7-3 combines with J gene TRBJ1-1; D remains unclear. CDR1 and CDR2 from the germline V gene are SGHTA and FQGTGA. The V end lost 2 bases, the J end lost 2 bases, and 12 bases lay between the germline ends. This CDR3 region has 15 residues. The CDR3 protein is CASSLFESVNTEAFF. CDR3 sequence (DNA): TGTGCCAGCAGCTTATTTGAATCGGTTAACACTGAAGCTTTCTTT.

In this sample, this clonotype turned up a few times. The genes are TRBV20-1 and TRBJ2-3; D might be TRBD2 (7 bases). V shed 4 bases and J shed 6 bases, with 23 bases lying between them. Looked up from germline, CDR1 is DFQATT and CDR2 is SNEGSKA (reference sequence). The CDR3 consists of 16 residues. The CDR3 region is CSANRPGGGPLDTQYF. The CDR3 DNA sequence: TGCAGTGCTAATCGTCCTGGGGGGGGCCCCCTGGATACGCAGTATTTT.

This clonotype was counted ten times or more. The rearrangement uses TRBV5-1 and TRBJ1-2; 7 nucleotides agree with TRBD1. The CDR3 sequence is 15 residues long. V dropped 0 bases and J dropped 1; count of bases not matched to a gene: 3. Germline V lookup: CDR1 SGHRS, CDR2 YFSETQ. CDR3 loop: CASSLGTGFNYGYTF. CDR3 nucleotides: TGCGCCAGCAGCTTGGGGACAGGTTTTAACTATGGCTACACCTTC.

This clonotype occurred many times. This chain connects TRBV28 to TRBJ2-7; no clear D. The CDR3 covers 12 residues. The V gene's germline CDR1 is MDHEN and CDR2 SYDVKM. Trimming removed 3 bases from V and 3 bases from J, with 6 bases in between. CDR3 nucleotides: TGTGCCAGCAGTTTCGTCCACTACGAGCAGTACTTC. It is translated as CASSFVHYEQYF.

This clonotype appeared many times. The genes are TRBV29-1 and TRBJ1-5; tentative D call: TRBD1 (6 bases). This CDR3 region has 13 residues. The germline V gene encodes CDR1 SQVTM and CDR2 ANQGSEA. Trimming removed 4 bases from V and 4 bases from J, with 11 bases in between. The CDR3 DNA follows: TGCAGCGTTGGACAGGCTCGTAATCAGCCCCAGCATTTT. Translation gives CSVGQARNQPQHF.

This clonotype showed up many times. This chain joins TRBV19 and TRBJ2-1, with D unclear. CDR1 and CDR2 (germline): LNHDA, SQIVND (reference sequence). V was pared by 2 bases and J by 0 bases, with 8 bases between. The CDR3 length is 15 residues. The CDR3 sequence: CASSITGLSYNEQFF. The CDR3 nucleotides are TGTGCCAGTAGTATAACGGGCCTCTCCTACAATGAGCAGTTCTTC.

CDR3 DNA sequence: TGTGCCAGCAGCCCCCAGACACGGTACCAAGAGACCCAGTACTTC. It translates to CASSPQTRYQETQYF. This rearrangement joins TRBV7-8 to TRBJ2-5; D unresolved. Germline V gives CDR1 SGHVS, CDR2 FQNEAQ. Trimming removed 5 bases from V and 0 bases from J, with 13 bases in between. The CDR3 is made up of 15 amino acids.

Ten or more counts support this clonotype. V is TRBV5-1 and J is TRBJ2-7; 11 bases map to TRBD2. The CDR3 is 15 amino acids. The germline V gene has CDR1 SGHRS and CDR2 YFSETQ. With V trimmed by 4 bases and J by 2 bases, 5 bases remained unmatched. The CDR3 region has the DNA TGCGCCAGCAGCAGGACGACTAGCGGGACCTACGAGCAGTACTTC. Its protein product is CASSRTTSGTYEQYF.

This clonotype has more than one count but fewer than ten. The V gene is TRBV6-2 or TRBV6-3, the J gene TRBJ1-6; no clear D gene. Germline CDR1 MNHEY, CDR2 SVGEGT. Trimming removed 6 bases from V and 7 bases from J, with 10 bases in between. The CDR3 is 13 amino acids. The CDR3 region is CASSPDGNSPLHF. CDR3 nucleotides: TGTGCCAGCAGCCCGGACGGCAATTCACCCCTCCACTTT.

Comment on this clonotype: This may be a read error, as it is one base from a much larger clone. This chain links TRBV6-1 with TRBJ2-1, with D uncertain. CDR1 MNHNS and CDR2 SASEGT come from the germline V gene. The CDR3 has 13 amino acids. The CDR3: CAGSPQVDNEQFF. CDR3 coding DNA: TGTGCCGGCAGTCCTCAGGTCGACAATGAGCAGTTCTTC.

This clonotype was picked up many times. The CDR3, as DNA: TGCAGTGCTAGAGTCCTTCCCCCCGGGACTGTGGAGAAAGCTCAGCCCCAGCATTTT. Translated, it gives CSARVLPPGTVEKAQPQHF. This rearrangement joins TRBV20-1 to TRBJ1-5; a possible D gene is TRBD1 (5 bases). Trimming took off 1 base at V and 6 bases at J, with 28 bases between the two ends. CDR1 and CDR2 from the germline V gene are DFQATT and SNEGSKA (reference sequence). The CDR3 is made up of 19 amino acids.

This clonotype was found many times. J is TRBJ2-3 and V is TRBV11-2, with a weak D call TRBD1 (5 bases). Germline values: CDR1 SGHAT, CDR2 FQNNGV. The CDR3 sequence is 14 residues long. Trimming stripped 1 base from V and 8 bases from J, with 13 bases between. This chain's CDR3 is CASSLAPLDSTQYF. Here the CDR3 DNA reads TGTGCCAGCAGCTTAGCTCCCCTAGACAGTACGCAGTATTTT.

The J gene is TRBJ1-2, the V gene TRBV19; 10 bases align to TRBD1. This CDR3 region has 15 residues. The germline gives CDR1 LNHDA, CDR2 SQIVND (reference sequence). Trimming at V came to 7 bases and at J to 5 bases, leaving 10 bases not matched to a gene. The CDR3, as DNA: TGTGCCAGTAAGGGGACAGGGGCCTCCGTTTATGGCTACACCTTC. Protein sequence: CASKGTGASVYGYTF. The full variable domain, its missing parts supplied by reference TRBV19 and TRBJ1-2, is DGGITQSPKYLFRKEGQNVTLSCEQNLNHDAMYWYRQDPGQGLRLIYYSQIVNDFQKGDIAEGYSVSREKKESFPLTVTSAQKNPTAFYLCASKGTGASVYGYTFGSGTRLTVV.

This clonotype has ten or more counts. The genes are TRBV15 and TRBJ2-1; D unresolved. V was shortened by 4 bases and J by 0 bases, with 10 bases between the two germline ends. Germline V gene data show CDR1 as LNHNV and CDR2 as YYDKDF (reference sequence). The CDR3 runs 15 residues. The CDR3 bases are TGTGCCACCAGCACACAGAAATCCTCCTACAATGAGCAGTTCTTC. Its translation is CATSTQKSSYNEQFF.

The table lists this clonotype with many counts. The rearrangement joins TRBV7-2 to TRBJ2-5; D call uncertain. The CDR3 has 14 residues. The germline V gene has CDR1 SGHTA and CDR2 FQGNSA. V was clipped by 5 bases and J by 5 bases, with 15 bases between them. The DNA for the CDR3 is TGTGCCAGCAGCCCCTCGGCGGCAGGCGAGACCCAGTACTTC. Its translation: CASSPSAAGETQYF.

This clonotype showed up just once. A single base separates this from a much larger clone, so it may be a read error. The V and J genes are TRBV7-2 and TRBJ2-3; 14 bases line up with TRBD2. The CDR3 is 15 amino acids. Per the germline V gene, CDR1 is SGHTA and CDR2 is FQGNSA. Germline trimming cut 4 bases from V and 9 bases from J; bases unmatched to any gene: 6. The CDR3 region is CASSSGLAGGETQYF. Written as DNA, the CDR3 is TGTGCCAGCAGCTCCGGACTAGCGGGAGGAGAGACGCAGTATTTT.

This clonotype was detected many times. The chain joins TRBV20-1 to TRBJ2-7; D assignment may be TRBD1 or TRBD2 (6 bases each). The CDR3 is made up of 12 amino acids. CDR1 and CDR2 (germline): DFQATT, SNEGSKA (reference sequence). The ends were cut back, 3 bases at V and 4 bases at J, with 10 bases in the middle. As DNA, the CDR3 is TGCAGTGCTAGGGAGGGGGAGTACGAGCAGTACTTC. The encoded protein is CSAREGEYEQYF.

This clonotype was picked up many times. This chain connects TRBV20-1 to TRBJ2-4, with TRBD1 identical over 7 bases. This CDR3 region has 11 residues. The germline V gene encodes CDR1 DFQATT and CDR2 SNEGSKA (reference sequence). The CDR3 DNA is TGCAGAGCCAGTCAGGGGGACATTCAGTACTTC. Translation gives CRASQGDIQYF.